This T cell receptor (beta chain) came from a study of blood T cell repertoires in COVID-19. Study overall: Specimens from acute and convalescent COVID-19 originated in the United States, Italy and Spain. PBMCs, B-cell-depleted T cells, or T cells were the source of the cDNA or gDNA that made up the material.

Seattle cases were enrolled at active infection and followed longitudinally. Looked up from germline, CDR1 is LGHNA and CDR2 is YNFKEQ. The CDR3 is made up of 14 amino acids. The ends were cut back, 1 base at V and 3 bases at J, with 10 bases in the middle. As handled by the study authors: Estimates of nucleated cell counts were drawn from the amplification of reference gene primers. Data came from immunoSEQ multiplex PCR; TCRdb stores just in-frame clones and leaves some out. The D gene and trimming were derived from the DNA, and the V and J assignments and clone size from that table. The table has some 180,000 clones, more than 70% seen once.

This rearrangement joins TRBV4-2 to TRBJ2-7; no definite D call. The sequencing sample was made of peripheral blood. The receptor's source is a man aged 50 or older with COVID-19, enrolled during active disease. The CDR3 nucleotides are TGTGCCAGCAGCCAAGTGAGTCAGGTCTACGAGCAGTACTTC. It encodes CASSQVSQVYEQYF.